The 5 T cell receptor beta chains below all came from one sample that was sequenced in a study of T cell repertoires in cytomegalovirus infection. MiXCR was run by TCRdb on the reads, yielding one entry per CDR3 protein. This sample carries approximately 630,000 distinct CDR3 sequences, 20% to 25% of them seen once, and the ten largest clones take under 8.5%. The sequenced sample consisted of CD8+ T cells from PBMCs. Receptors originate from a human donor in good health (CMV status not recorded). Some clones in this sample may be carry-over from other donors' samples.

The chain has TRBV29-1 and TRBJ2-1; D unclear. Trimming shortened V by 6 bases and J by 3 bases, and 18 bases separated the two germline ends. The germline V gene has CDR1 SQVTM and CDR2 ANQGSEA. The CDR3 loop spans 15 amino acids. The CDR3 sequence: CSVNNDPFGYNEQFF. The CDR3 DNA sequence: TGCAGCGTCAATAACGACCCATTCGGCTACAATGAGCAGTTCTTC.

This clonotype was seen only a few times. The V gene is TRBV25-1, the J gene TRBJ2-5; TRBD1 matches at 10 bases. Looked up from germline, CDR1 is MGHDK and CDR2 is SYGVNS. V lost 4 bases and J lost 3; bases outside the gene matches: 2. The CDR3 has 14 amino acids. CDR3 DNA sequence: TGTGCCAGCAGTGCGGGGACAGGGGAAGAGACCCAGTACTTC. As protein: CASSAGTGEETQYF.

This clonotype was detected a few times. The chain combines TRBV7-6 with TRBJ1-4, with TRBD1 identical over 7 bases. The CDR3 spans 19 residues. Germline values: CDR1 SGHVS, CDR2 FNYEAQ. J was trimmed by 10 bases and V by 3 bases; bases with no gene match: 23. The DNA for the CDR3 is TGTGCCAGCAGCTTGAGGGCTTCTCGCACAGGGGAGGCCAGCGGAAAACTGTTTTTT. Translation: CASSLRASRTGEASGKLFF.

The table lists this clonotype with many counts. The V and J genes are TRBV2 and TRBJ2-4; TRBD1 might be the D (6 bases). CDR3 size: 11 residues. From germline, CDR1 is SNHLY and CDR2 FYNNEI. V was clipped by 6 bases and J by 6 bases, with 6 bases between them. The CDR3 here is CASRDRNIQYF. As DNA, the CDR3 is TGTGCCAGCAGGGACAGAAACATTCAGTACTTC.

This clonotype was seen a few times. The chain uses TRBV20-1 and TRBJ1-6; 11 bases are a match to TRBD1. The trim removed 6 bases at V and 9 bases at J, leaving 22 bases unmatched. Germline loops: CDR1 DFQATT, CDR2 SNEGSKA (reference sequence). The CDR3 runs to 19 residues. The CDR3 region has the DNA TGCAGTGCGAGACTAGCAACGGGACAGGGGGTATCCGTGGGTTCACCCCTCCACTTT. Its translation is CSARLATGQGVSVGSPLHF.